This T cell receptor beta chain derives from a study of OX40 agonist ivuxolimab in advanced cancers. V dropped 4 bases and J dropped 4; count of bases not matched to a gene: 2. This CDR3 comprises 13 residues. Assay: immunoSEQ multiplex PCR; the TCRdb copy retains only in-frame clones and omits some. The sample has about 45,000 clones, around 85% seen once. On this clone: Its antigen is unidentified.

Study results and caveats: Clonal expansion in partial responders at 0.1-3.0 mg/kg ranked among the lowest.

The clonotype was recovered from an adult with an advanced solid tumor such as melanoma, head and neck, liver or kidney cancer. The gene calls are TRBV5-3 and TRBJ2-3, with 8 positions matching TRBD2. TRBV5-3 belongs to the ORF category, with a function that is uncertain. This material consisted of CD4+ or CD8+ T cells sorted from blood, taken in a trial of the OX40 agonist ivuxolimab. The CDR3 sequence: CARSPGGPDTQYF. The CDR3 region has the DNA TGTGCCAGAAGCCCGGGGGGGCCAGATACGCAGTATTTT.